This TCR beta chain originates from a study of CD8 T cells in ankylosing spondylitis (dated by TCRdb to 2017 to 2019). Concerning the study at large: T cell receptor beta repertoires were profiled in healthy donors and ankylosing spondylitis patients so that disease-linked TCR variants could be found. The full study cohort was made up of 25 ankylosing spondylitis patients and 108 healthy donors. Peripheral blood samples were taken, and synovial fluid was additionally collected from ankylosing spondylitis patients. General findings and caveats noted by the study authors: Blood from ankylosing spondylitis patients appeared to be characterized by a TCR beta motif composed of under 10 highly homologous amino acid variants. Significant enrichment of the disease-linked clones was reported in matched synovial fluid samples from ankylosing spondylitis patients. A CD8+ phenotype was shown by the disease-linked clones, which were found at relatively low frequencies in peripheral blood. Some TCR beta motif variants had previously been reported in synovial fluid and blood of reactive arthritis patients, which suggested common disease-initiation mechanisms.

The CDR3 sequence holds 14 residues, the cysteine and phenylalanine included. Only the CDR3 DNA is retained, 42 bases long and in frame from the first base. V is trimmed back by 0 bases and J by 13 bases, and the junction contains 12 bases that no gene match accounts for. From a lookup of the germline V gene, CDR1 and CDR2 are SGHRS and YFSETQ. Notes on this clonotype: Its binding antigen is unknown. Per-base quality was not reported, and no clone a single base away is much larger than it.

TCRdb shows the sequencer as Illumina HiSeq 2500. TCR beta libraries were prepared by quantitative 5'-RACE with molecular barcodes. The paper's processing steps were these. A new computational method, built on a probabilistic model of VDJ rearrangement, was used to identify disease-linked TCR variants. TCRdb reanalyzed the raw reads on its own, using fastp at Q25 for trimming and MiXCR for clone calling, and kept in-frame beta chains. Each CDR3 protein gets just one entry, which takes the most common genes and DNA from the rows behind it. TCRdb, rather than the study authors, made the V and J calls. The sample profile shows 470,000 or so distinct CDR3 sequences; 20% to 30% of them were found once. The leading ten clones occupy about 1% of the sample.

The source is a male donor with ankylosing spondylitis. The sample comprised blood, either unsorted or a sorted T cell fraction (not recorded which). This chain joins TRBV5-1 to TRBJ2-5, with TRBD1 matching 7 junction bases. This receptor has the CDR3 CASSLDGYRGALYF. The DNA sequence is TGCGCCAGCAGCTTGGACGGATACAGGGGAGCCCTGTACTTC.